Each of the 27 T cell receptor beta chains below was sequenced from the same sample in a study of blood T cell repertoires in COVID-19 (dated by TCRdb to 2019 to 2021). Receptors were amplified or captured by the immunoSEQ multiplex PCR assay. Here the immuneACCESS table is served through TCRdb, limited to in-frame sequences with V and J called. Missing clones are a known gap in these copies; in checked studies unresolved V genes cover under half, and the rest lacks a known reason. A total of 150,000 to 200,000 clones appear in this sample, about 80% of them only once. Of the sample, around 19% falls within the top ten clones. The sample taken for sequencing was peripheral blood. The receptors were gathered from an elderly woman with acute or convalescent COVID-19.

The chain recombines TRBV20-1 with TRBJ2-3; TRBD1 might be the D (5 bases). Germline V gives CDR1 DFQATT, CDR2 SNEGSKA (reference sequence). This CDR3 is built from 10 residues. The V and J ends lost 5 bases and 9 bases respectively, with 9 bases between them. CDR3 sequence: CSAAGLTQYF. Written as DNA, the CDR3 is TGCAGTGCTGCAGGGTTAACGCAGTATTTT.

In its sample, this clone was seen a few times. V is TRBV29-1 and J is TRBJ2-7; 8 positions agree with TRBD1. The V segment lost 7 bases and the J segment 2 bases; nucleotides outside the gene matches: 7. From germline, CDR1 is SQVTM and CDR2 ANQGSEA. The CDR3 runs to 13 residues. CDR3 DNA: TGCAGCGGTGGACAGGGAAAAACCTACGAGCAGTACTTC. Protein product: CSGGQGKTYEQYF.

Only a few counts were recorded for this clone. This chain connects TRBV6-2 or TRBV6-3 to TRBJ1-2; D uncertain. V shed 0 bases and J shed 6 bases, with 20 bases lying between them. This CDR3 is 17 amino acids long. Germline loops: CDR1 MNHEY, CDR2 SVGEGT. The CDR3 protein is CASSYSGSRRAAHGYTF. Written as DNA, the CDR3 is TGTGCCAGCAGTTACTCGGGGTCAAGGAGGGCAGCCCATGGCTACACCTTC.

The J gene is TRBJ2-3, the V gene TRBV7-9; tentative D call: TRBD2 (5 bases). The ends were cut back, 7 bases at V and 2 bases at J, with 16 bases in the middle. This CDR3 has 15 amino acids. Germline CDR1 reads SEHNR; CDR2 reads FQNEAQ (reference sequence). Written as DNA, the CDR3 is TGTGCCAGCACCCTGGGTAGCGCCGACACAGATACGCAGTATTTT. It specifies CASTLGSADTDTQYF.

This chain connects TRBV7-9 to TRBJ2-6; D gene uncertain. The CDR3 runs to 15 residues. The germline V gene encodes CDR1 SEHNR and CDR2 FQNEAQ (reference sequence). V lost 6 bases, J lost 2 bases, and 11 bases lay in between. CDR3 region: CASRPNQTGANVLTF. The CDR3 DNA reads as TGTGCCAGCAGACCTAATCAAACTGGGGCCAACGTCCTGACTTTC.

The chain carries TRBV28 and TRBJ2-7; 13 nucleotides agree with TRBD2. The V gene's germline CDR1 is MDHEN and CDR2 SYDVKM. The CDR3 is made up of 13 amino acids. V was clipped by 8 bases and J by 2 bases; unmatched bases: 0. This CDR3 reads CASGLAGAYEQYF. In nucleotides, the CDR3 is TGTGCCAGCGGACTAGCGGGAGCCTACGAGCAGTACTTC.

The sample holds one count of this clone. The chain joins TRBV5-1 to TRBJ2-1, with 7 bases matching TRBD2. Germline V gives CDR1 SGHRS, CDR2 YFSETQ. V trimming: 2 bases; J trimming: 1 base; junction bases outside the gene matches: 3. This CDR3 contains 15 residues. CDR3 in amino acids: CASSFAGVSYNEQFF. The CDR3 DNA follows: TGCGCCAGCAGCTTTGCGGGAGTGTCCTACAATGAGCAGTTCTTC.

V and J are TRBV7-2 and TRBJ2-5, with D maybe TRBD1 (7 bases). The CDR3 consists of 14 residues. CDR1 SGHTA and CDR2 FQGNSA come from the germline V gene. V dropped 1 base and J dropped 7 bases, with 13 bases sitting between them. The CDR3 region is CASSLGRQGGTQYF. The CDR3 bases are TGTGCCAGCAGCTTAGGGCGACAGGGAGGGACCCAGTACTTC.

The chain joins TRBV5-6 to TRBJ1-2; TRBD1 is a possible D gene (6 bases). This CDR3 comprises 13 residues. The germline V and J ends were trimmed by 2 bases and 5 bases, with 10 bases remaining between them. Germline V lookup: CDR1 SGHDT, CDR2 YYEEEE. As DNA, the CDR3 is TGTGCCAGCAGCTTTGAGGGGGGGTATGGCTACACCTTC. It encodes CASSFEGGYGYTF. Using reference TRBV5-6 and TRBJ1-2 for the parts outside the CDR3, the full variable domain is DAGVTQSPTHLIKTRGQQVTLRCSPKSGHDTVSWYQQALGQGPQFIFQYYEEEERQRGNFPDRFSGHQFPNYSSELNVNALLLGDSALYLCASSFEGGYGYTFGSGTRLTVV.

The V and J genes are TRBV3-1 (or the pseudogene TRBV3-2) and TRBJ2-1; D remains ambiguous. Germline V gene sequence: CDR1 LGHDT, CDR2 YNNKEL (reference sequence). CDR3 length: 15 amino acids. Trimming stripped 5 bases from V and 4 bases from J, with 15 bases between. The CDR3 DNA is TGTGCCAGCAGCACCTACACCCCCGGGTACAATGAGCAGTTCTTC. It codes for CASSTYTPGYNEQFF.

The J gene is TRBJ2-7, the V gene TRBV5-4, with 9 positions matching TRBD2. Germline trimming cut 0 bases from V and 7 bases from J; bases unmatched to any gene: 8. CDR3 length: 15 residues. CDR1 and CDR2 from the germline V gene are SGHNT and YYREEE (reference sequence). In nucleotides, the CDR3 is TGTGCCAGCAGCTTGGAGTTAGCGGGAGTTAGGGAGCAGTACTTC. Translating gives CASSLELAGVREQYF.

The V and J genes are TRBV4-2 and TRBJ2-1; 8 bases are shared with TRBD2. The CDR3 sequence is 16 residues long. Trimming removed 0 bases from V and 8 bases from J; junction bases left unmatched: 9. Germline CDR1 LGHNA, CDR2 YNFKEQ. The CDR3 DNA follows: TGTGCCAGCAGCCAAGATCCCGCGGGGGGCAGGGATGAGCAGTTCTTC. It encodes CASSQDPAGGRDEQFF.

The chain recombines TRBV6-5 with TRBJ2-3; weak D call: TRBD2 (6 bases). CDR3 length: 14 residues. Germline CDR1 and CDR2: MNHEY and SVGAGI. V dropped 4 bases and J dropped 1 base, with 9 bases sitting between them. The CDR3 loop reads CASSFIAGTDTQYF. The CDR3 DNA reads TGTGCCAGCAGTTTTATAGCGGGCACAGATACGCAGTATTTT.

Here the CDR3 DNA reads TGTGCCAGCAGCCAAGGCACAGTCTACGAGCAGTACTTC. It specifies CASSQGTVYEQYF. V is TRBV4-2 and J is TRBJ2-7, with D unresolved. This CDR3 is built from 13 residues. Deletions cut 1 base from V and 3 bases from J, with 7 bases between. CDR1 and CDR2 from the germline V gene are LGHNA and YNFKEQ.

This chain joins TRBV21-1 and TRBJ1-5; the table calls TRBD1, which could not be checked here. TRBV21-1 is a documented pseudogene. This CDR3 is 13 amino acids long. This chain's CDR3 is CASARGSNQPQHF. DNA of the CDR3: TGTGCCAGCGCCAGGGGCTCTAATCAGCCCCAGCATTTT.

The chain combines TRBV19 with TRBJ1-1, with a weak D call TRBD1 (5 bases). V was cut by 3 bases and J by 1 base, with 12 bases left in between. The V gene's germline CDR1 is LNHDA and CDR2 SQIVND (reference sequence). CDR3 length: 15 amino acids. The CDR3 nucleotides are TGTGCCAGTAGTATTAGGGGCCCGGCGAACACTGAAGCTTTCTTT. This codes for CASSIRGPANTEAFF. The full variable domain, with the rest looked up from reference TRBV19 and TRBJ1-1, is DGGITQSPKYLFRKEGQNVTLSCEQNLNHDAMYWYRQDPGQGLRLIYYSQIVNDFQKGDIAEGYSVSREKKESFPLTVTSAQKNPTAFYLCASSIRGPANTEAFFGQGTRLTVV.

This rearrangement joins TRBV19 to TRBJ2-1; a possible D gene is TRBD2 (5 bases). Germline CDR1 LNHDA, CDR2 SQIVND (reference sequence). The CDR3 is made up of 13 amino acids. Trimming removed 7 bases from V and 4 bases from J, with 11 bases in between. CDR3 sequence (DNA): TGTGCCAGTAACCCGGGAACGTACAATGAGCAGTTCTTC. Translating gives CASNPGTYNEQFF. The entire variable domain, with the rest obtained from reference TRBV19 and TRBJ2-1, is as follows: DGGITQSPKYLFRKEGQNVTLSCEQNLNHDAMYWYRQDPGQGLRLIYYSQIVNDFQKGDIAEGYSVSREKKESFPLTVTSAQKNPTAFYLCASNPGTYNEQFFGPGTRLTVL.

This clone appeared a few times. The V and J genes are TRBV7-2 and TRBJ1-2; a weak D match, TRBD1 (5 bases). The V and J ends lost 5 bases and 1 base respectively, with 14 bases between them. This CDR3 has 15 amino acids. Looked up from germline, CDR1 is SGHTA and CDR2 is FQGNSA. The CDR3 region is CASSPQGRLNYGYTF. The DNA for the CDR3 is TGTGCCAGCAGCCCTCAGGGCAGGCTTAACTATGGCTACACCTTC.

The chain joins TRBV3-1 (or the pseudogene TRBV3-2) to TRBJ2-1, with 8 bases lining up with TRBD2. CDR3 size: 16 residues. Per the germline V gene, CDR1 is LGHDT and CDR2 is YNNKEL (reference sequence). Unmatched junction bases numbered 10, after V lost 0 bases and J lost 9 bases. CDR3 region: CASSQERLAGGGEQFF. Here the CDR3 DNA reads TGTGCCAGCAGCCAAGAACGGCTAGCGGGTGGGGGTGAGCAGTTCTTC.

This chain links TRBV7-8 with TRBJ2-7; 8 positions match TRBD2. After removal of 5 bases from V and 2 bases from J, the junction contained 8 bases not matched to a gene. The CDR3 consists of 15 residues. Per the germline V gene, CDR1 is SGHVS and CDR2 is FQNEAQ. The CDR3 DNA follows: TGTGCCAGCAGCCCCTTTAGCGGGGACCCCTACGAGCAGTACTTC. As protein: CASSPFSGDPYEQYF. Full variable domain (missing parts from reference TRBV7-8 and TRBJ2-7): GAGVSQSPRYKVAKRGQDVALRCDPISGHVSLFWYQQALGQGPEFLTYFQNEAQLDKSGLPSDRFFAERPEGSVSTLKIQRTQQEDSAVYLCASSPFSGDPYEQYFGPGTRLTVT.

This chain uses TRBV7-2 with TRBJ2-7; perhaps TRBD2 as D (6 bases). Per germline, CDR1 SGHTA and CDR2 FQGNSA. Trimming took off 1 base at V and 0 bases at J, with 10 bases between the two ends. The CDR3 is 15 amino acids. CDR3: CASSLGREVSYEQYF. Here the CDR3 DNA reads TGTGCCAGCAGCTTAGGCAGGGAGGTCTCCTACGAGCAGTACTTC.

The J gene is TRBJ2-3, the V gene TRBV18; 7 bases are shared with TRBD1. The CDR3 is 15 residues long. Trimming took 8 bases from V and 2 from J; bases not matched to a gene: 10. Germline V gene data show CDR1 as KGHSH and CDR2 as LQKENI. CDR3 region: CASHARGRTTDTQYF. The CDR3 region has the DNA TGTGCCAGCCACGCGAGGGGGCGAACCACAGATACGCAGTATTTT.

The rearrangement links TRBV6-4 to TRBJ2-2; D remains unclear. Trimming pared 8 bases from V and 0 bases from J, leaving 10 bases between. The CDR3 has 14 amino acids. Germline assignment: CDR1 MRHNA and CDR2 SNTAGT. The CDR3 DNA reads TGTGCCAGCCTCTACGGAGCGAACACCGGGGAGCTGTTTTTT. It is translated as CASLYGANTGELFF.

The chain recombines TRBV19 with TRBJ1-1; no reliable D call. V was trimmed by 3 bases and J by 1 base, leaving 9 bases between them. The CDR3 contains 14 residues. Germline V gives CDR1 LNHDA, CDR2 SQIVND (reference sequence). CDR3 coding DNA: TGTGCCAGTAGTATTGAGGGAACGAACACTGAAGCTTTCTTT. Protein sequence: CASSIEGTNTEAFF.

CDR3 DNA sequence: TGCAGCGTCCGGGGGGGGGCTGGTCAGCCCCAGCATTTT. It codes for CSVRGGAGQPQHF. The V gene is TRBV29-1, the J gene TRBJ1-5, with D tentatively TRBD1 (6 bases). In germline, CDR1 is SQVTM, CDR2 ANQGSEA. Trimming cost V 6 bases and J 6 bases, with 15 bases left between them. The CDR3 is 13 amino acids.

The chain combines TRBV6-5 with TRBJ2-7, with D tentatively TRBD2 (5 bases). From germline, CDR1 is MNHEY and CDR2 SVGAGI. Trimming left V 0 bases short and J 2 bases short, with 14 bases between. The CDR3 length is 16 residues. CDR3 DNA sequence: TGTGCCAGCAGTTACTCCCGAACTAGTTTTGCCTACGAGCAGTACTTC. Translation gives CASSYSRTSFAYEQYF.

This clone was recorded once. This chain joins TRBV5-1 and TRBJ2-7; TRBD2 matches at 13 bases. V gave up 3 bases and J gave up 3 bases; unmatched junction bases: 3. From germline, CDR1 is SGHRS and CDR2 YFSETQ. The CDR3 spans 15 residues. The CDR3, as DNA: TGCGCCAGCAGCTGGACTAGCGGGAGTGACTACGAGCAGTACTTC. Residues: CASSWTSGSDYEQYF.